This T cell receptor (beta chain) was documented in a study of T-cell memory formation after mild COVID-19. The authors produced TCR alpha and TCR beta cDNA libraries with sample barcodes and UMIs by 5'RACE using constant-segment primers. TCRdb analysed the 5' RACE reads with MiXCR anew, one entry per CDR3 protein. Among around 510,000 distinct CDR3 sequences listed, about 20% were seen once. Sequencing used PBMCs or a T cell subset sorted from them (not recorded which). The receptor was isolated from an adult woman who had mild COVID-19 (a few samples of this study predate the infection). Cell type and time point are not known.

The CDR3 spells CASSYWDRNTGELFF. The CDR3 region has the DNA TGTGCCAGCAGTTACTGGGACAGGAACACCGGGGAGCTGTTTTTT. V gene TRBV6-6 combines with J gene TRBJ2-2; 7 bases map to TRBD1. CDR1 is MNHNY, CDR2 SVGAGI, per germline (reference sequence). The length of the CDR3 is 15 residues. V was pared by 1 base and J by 1 base, with 0 bases of the junction left unmatched.